This T cell receptor beta chain was documented in a study of shared clonotypes between healthy human individuals. Study-wide findings and caveats: Among a few donors, approximately 5% of naive CD4 clonotypes were found in common.

This clone was detected only once. Its target is unknown. Per germline, CDR1 MNHEY and CDR2 SVGAGI. Trimming removed 0 bases at V and 1 base at J, with 11 bases between. The CDR3 is 16 residues long. The authors ran the assay at deep level. Clones were read by immunoSEQ multiplex PCR, and TCRdb kept only the in-frame ones, dropping some. The sample records some 500,000 clones, approximately 95% being singletons. Healthy HIV-negative adults with no recent acute infections or vaccinations were recruited as donors. The V gene is TRBV6-5, the J gene TRBJ2-3; TRBD1 is a possible D gene (6 bases). The sequenced material came from naive CD4+ T cells sorted from blood. Described subset: CD45RA+ positively selected. This receptor was obtained from a woman aged 25 to 45 in good health. CDR3 region: CASSYSRGRGTDTQYF. CDR3 nucleotides: TGTGCCAGCAGTTACTCCAGGGGAAGAGGCACAGATACGCAGTATTTT.